Described below is a single TCR beta chain sequence and its context. Its specificity is not known. The record originates from a study of PD-1 blockade in mismatch repair-deficient tumors. Study-level background: Enrolled about 2012-2016, patients had progressing, pretreated mismatch repair-deficient cancers of about twelve types. General study results and limits: After pembrolizumab, tumor-resident clones rose rapidly, then generally contracted before radiologic responses.

TCRdb's table, derived via immunoSEQ multiplex PCR, lists solely in-frame clones and lacks some. The sample lists 14,000 or so clones, roughly 82% occurring once. This CDR3 has 15 amino acids. Germline V lookup: CDR1 LNHNV, CDR2 YYDKDF (reference sequence). V shed 0 bases and J 9 bases; nucleotides not matched to a gene: 7. This sequence joins TRBV15 and TRBJ2-1; 8 bases match TRBD2. The specimen was PBMCs, collected approximately 15 weeks after starting pembrolizumab. The source is an adult with mismatch repair-deficient cancer. The CDR3 loop is CATSRDSLAGIEQFF. The CDR3 DNA is TGTGCCACCAGCAGAGATTCGCTAGCGGGTATTGAGCAGTTCTTC. Combining the CDR3 with reference TRBV15 and TRBJ2-1 gives the whole variable domain DAMVIQNPRYQVTQFGKPVTLSCSQTLNHNVMYWYQQKSSQAPKLLFHYYDKDFNNEADTPDNFQSRRPNTSFCFLDIRSPGLGDTAMYLCATSRDSLAGIEQFFGPGTRLTVL.